This TCR beta chain derives from a study of early T cells in non-severe SARS-CoV-2 infection. About the research overall: With bulk RNA from unsorted whole blood as input, sequencing yielded unpaired chains. Study-level findings and limits: Private and CD4 specificities were missed by VDJdb matching, which favored anti-spike CD8 responses.

The CDR3 contains 15 residues. Trimming stripped 2 bases from V and 2 bases from J, with 12 bases between. Germline-derived CDR1 and CDR2 are SGHRS and YFSETQ. This clonotype occurred a few times. Antigen unknown. Attached unique molecular identifiers marked individual cDNA molecules. TCRdb analysed the 5' RACE reads with MiXCR anew, one entry per CDR3 protein. Here the sample spans some 80,000 distinct CDR3 sequences, roughly 13% being singletons. This receptor was identified in an adult who was a healthcare worker with PCR-confirmed SARS-CoV-2 infection or an uninfected control (not recorded which). The sequenced sample consisted of whole blood. The V call is TRBV5-1, the J call TRBJ2-3, with D hard to call. The CDR3 DNA follows: TGCGCCAGCAGCTTTCAGGTCAGCCTCACAGATACGCAGTATTTT. This codes for CASSFQVSLTDTQYF.